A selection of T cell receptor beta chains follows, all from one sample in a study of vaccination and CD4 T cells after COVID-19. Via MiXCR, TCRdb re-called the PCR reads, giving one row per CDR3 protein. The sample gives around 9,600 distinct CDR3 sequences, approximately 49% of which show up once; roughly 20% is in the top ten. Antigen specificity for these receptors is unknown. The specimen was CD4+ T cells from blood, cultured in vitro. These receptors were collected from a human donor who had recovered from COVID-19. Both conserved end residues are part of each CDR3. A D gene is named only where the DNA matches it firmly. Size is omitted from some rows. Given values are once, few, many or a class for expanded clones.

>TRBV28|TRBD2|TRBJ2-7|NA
TGTGCCAGCAGTCCTAGCGGGGGTCGTCTTCAGTACTTC
CASSPSGGRLQYF
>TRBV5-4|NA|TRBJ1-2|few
TGTGCCAGCAGCTTGACGGGTAGTCGGGGCTACACCTTC
CASSLTGSRGYTF
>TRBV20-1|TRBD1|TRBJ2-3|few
TGCAGTGCTAGAGCTACGGACAGGTTTTCAAGCACAGATACGCAGTATTTT
CSARATDRFSSTDTQYF
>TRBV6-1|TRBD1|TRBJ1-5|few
TGTGCCAGCAGATTAAAGGGGACAGGGGTTCATAGCAATCAGCCCCAGCATTTT
CASRLKGTGVHSNQPQHF
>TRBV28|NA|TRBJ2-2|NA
TGTGCCAGCAGTTTACAGGGTTCCGGGGAGCTGTTTTTT
CASSLQGSGELFF
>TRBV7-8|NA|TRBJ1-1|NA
TGTGCCAGCAGCTTAGACCGGGGCGCTGAAGCTTTCTTT
CASSLDRGAEAFF
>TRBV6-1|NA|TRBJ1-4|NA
TGTGCCAGCAGGGGACCTCAGGGGGAAAAACTGTTTTTT
CASRGPQGEKLFF
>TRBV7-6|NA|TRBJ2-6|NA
TGTGCCAGCAGCCAAAGAAGGGCTCTCGGGGCCAACGTCCTGACTTTC
CASSQRRALGANVLTF
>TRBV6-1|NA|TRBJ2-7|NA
TGTGCCAGCACCCGGGGGACGGCCTCCTACGAGCAGTACTTC
CASTRGTASYEQYF
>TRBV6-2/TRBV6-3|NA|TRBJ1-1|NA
TGTGCCAGCAGCTATGACAGAAACACTGAAGCTTTCTTT
CASSYDRNTEAFF
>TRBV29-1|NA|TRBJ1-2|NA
TGCAGCGTTGACCCCCCTTCGGGAGCAGCCTATGGCTACACCTTC
CSVDPPSGAAYGYTF
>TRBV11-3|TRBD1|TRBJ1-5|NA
TGTGCCAGCAGCTTAGGACAGGGGAGGGATCAGCCCCAGCATTTT
CASSLGQGRDQPQHF
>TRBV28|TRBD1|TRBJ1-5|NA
TGTGCCAGCAGAAGACAGGGGTTCCTGCGGCCCCAGCATTTT
CASRRQGFLRPQHF
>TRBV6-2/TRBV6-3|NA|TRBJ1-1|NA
TGTGCCAGCAGTACAGGCGCCGGCACTGAAGCTTTCTTT
CASSTGAGTEAFF
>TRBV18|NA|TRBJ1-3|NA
TGTGCCAGCTCACCGTACGAGGGGAGTGAAAACACCATATATTTT
CASSPYEGSENTIYF
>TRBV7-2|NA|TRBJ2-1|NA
TGTGCCAGCAGCTTAAAAGAGGGGGGGCCGGGTGAGCAGTTCTTC
CASSLKEGGPGEQFF
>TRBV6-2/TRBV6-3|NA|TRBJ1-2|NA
TGTGCCAGCAGTTACGGGGTGAGCTATGGCTACACCTTC
CASSYGVSYGYTF
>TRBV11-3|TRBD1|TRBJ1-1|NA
TGTGCCAGCAGCCCTATAAACAGGGGGAACACTGAAGCTTTCTTT
CASSPINRGNTEAFF
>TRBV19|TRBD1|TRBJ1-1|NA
TGTGCCAGTAGTATGGACAGGCGAGTTAACACTGAAGCTTTCTTT
CASSMDRRVNTEAFF
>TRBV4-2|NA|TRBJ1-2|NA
TGTGCCAGCAGCCAAGAGAACGTCCGGTATGGCTACACCTTC
CASSQENVRYGYTF
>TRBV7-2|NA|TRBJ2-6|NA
TGTGCCAGCAGCCTCGGCTCTGGGGCCAACGTCCTGACTTTC
CASSLGSGANVLTF
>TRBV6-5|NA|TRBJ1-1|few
TGTGCCAGCAGTTACTCGTCCGGACTTGGGAACACTGAAGCTTTCTTT
CASSYSSGLGNTEAFF
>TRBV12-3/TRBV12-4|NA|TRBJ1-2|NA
TGTGCCAGCACCCAGACGCCGAACTATGGCTACACCTTC
CASTQTPNYGYTF
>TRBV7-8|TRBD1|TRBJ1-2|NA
TGTGCCAGCAGCTCAGGGGGGGGATTGAGGGGCTACACCTTC
CASSSGGGLRGYTF
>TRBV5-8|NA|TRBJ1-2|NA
TGTGCCAGCAGCCCCCCGGGGCCTTATTATGGCTACACCTTC
CASSPPGPYYGYTF
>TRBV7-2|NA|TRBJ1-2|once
TGTGCCAGCAGCTTAAACAGGGACTATGGCTACACCTTC
CASSLNRDYGYTF
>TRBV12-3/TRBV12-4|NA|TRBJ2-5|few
TGTGCCAGCAGTTCCAGCGCCCAAGAGACCCAGTACTTC
CASSSSAQETQYF
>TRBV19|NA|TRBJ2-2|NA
TGTGCCAGTAGCCCCCGGGTTTCCGGGGAGCTGTTTTTT
CASSPRVSGELFF
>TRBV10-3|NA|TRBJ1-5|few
TGTGCCATCAGACGGGACAGCAATCAGCCCCAGCATTTT
CAIRRDSNQPQHF
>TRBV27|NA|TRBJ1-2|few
TGTGCCAGCAGACCAGCAGGGTCTGGTGGCTACACCTTC
CASRPAGSGGYTF
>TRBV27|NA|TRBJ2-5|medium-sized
TGTGCCAGCAGCCCCGCGGGACGGACCCAAGAGACCCAGTACTTC
CASSPAGRTQETQYF
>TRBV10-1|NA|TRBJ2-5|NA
TGCGCCAGCAGTGAGTCGGGACCCTGTCAAGAGACCCAGTACTTC
CASSESGPCQETQYF
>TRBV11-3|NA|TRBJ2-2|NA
TGTGCCAGCAGCACCCGGCCGGACACCGGGGAGCTGTTTTTT
CASSTRPDTGELFF
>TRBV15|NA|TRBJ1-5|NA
TGTGCCACCAGCAGTCCCCGACATTTTAGCAATCAGCCCCAGCATTTT
CATSSPRHFSNQPQHF
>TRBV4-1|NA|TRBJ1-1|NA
TGCGCCAGCAGCCCCGGACTACGGGGGACTGAAGCTTTCTTT
CASSPGLRGTEAFF
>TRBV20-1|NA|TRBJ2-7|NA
TGCAGTGCTAGCGGGGGACTCCCAGGATACGAGCAGTACTTC
CSASGGLPGYEQYF
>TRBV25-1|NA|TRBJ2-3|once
TGTGCCAGCAGTGAACAGAGTGGGCCAGATACGCAGTATTTT
CASSEQSGPDTQYF
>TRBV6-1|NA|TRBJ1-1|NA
TGTGCCAGCAGTGCAACTTTTGGGACTGAAGCTTTCTTT
CASSATFGTEAFF